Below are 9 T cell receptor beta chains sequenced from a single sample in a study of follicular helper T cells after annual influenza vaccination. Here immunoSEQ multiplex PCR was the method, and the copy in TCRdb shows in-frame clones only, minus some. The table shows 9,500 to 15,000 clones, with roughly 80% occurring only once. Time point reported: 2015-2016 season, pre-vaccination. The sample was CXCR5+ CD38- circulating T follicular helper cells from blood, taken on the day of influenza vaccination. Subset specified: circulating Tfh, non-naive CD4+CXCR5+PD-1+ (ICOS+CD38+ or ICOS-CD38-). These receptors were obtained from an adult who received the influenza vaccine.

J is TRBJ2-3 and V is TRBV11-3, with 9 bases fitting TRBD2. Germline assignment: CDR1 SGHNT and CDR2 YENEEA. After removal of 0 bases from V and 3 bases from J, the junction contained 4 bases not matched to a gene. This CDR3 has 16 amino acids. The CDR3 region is CASSLDLAGGTDTQYF. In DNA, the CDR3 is TGTGCCAGCAGCTTAGATCTGGCGGGGGGGACAGATACGCAGTATTTT.

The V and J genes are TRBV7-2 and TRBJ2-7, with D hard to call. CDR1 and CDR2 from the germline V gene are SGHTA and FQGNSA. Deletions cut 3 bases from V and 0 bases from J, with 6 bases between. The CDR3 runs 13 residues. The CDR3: CASSLAGSYEQYF. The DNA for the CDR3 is TGTGCCAGCAGCTTGGCTGGCTCCTACGAGCAGTACTTC.

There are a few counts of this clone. DNA of the CDR3: TGTGCCTACCTACCACAGGGTCACACTGAAGCTTTCTTT. Encoded protein: CAYLPQGHTEAFF. The chain couples TRBV30 to TRBJ1-1; weak D call: TRBD1 (6 bases). V was trimmed by 7 bases and J by 3 bases, leaving 15 bases between them. This CDR3 region has 13 residues. From germline, CDR1 is GTSNPN and CDR2 SVGIG (reference sequence).

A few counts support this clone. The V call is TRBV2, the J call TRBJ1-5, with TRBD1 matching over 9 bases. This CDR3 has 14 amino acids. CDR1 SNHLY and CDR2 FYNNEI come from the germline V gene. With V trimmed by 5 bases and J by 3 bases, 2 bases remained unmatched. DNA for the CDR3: TGTGCCAGCAGTTGGACAGGGGACAATCAGCCCCAGCATTTT. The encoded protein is CASSWTGDNQPQHF.

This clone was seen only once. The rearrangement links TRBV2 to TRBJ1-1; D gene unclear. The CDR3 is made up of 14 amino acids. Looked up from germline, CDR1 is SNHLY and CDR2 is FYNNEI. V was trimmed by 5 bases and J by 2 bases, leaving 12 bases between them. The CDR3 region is CASSFDWGNTEAFF. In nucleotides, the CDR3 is TGTGCCAGCAGTTTCGATTGGGGTAACACTGAAGCTTTCTTT.

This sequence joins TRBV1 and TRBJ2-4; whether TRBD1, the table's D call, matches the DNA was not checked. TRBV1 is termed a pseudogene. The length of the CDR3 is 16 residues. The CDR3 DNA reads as TGCACCAGCAGCCATACCGACAGGGTGGCCAAAAACATTCAGTACTTC. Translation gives CTSSHTDRVAKNIQYF.

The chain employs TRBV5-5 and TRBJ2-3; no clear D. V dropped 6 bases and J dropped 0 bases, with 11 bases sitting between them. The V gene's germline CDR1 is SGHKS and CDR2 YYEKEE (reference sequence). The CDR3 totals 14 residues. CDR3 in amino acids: CASKLGPSTDTQYF. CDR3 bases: TGTGCCAGCAAGTTGGGCCCTAGCACAGATACGCAGTATTTT.

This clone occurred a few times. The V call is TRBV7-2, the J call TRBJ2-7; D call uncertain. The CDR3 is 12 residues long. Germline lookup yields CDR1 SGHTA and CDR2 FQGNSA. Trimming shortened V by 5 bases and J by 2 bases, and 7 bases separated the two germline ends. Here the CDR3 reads CASSPQPYEQYF. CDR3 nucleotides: TGTGCCAGCAGCCCCCAACCCTACGAGCAGTACTTC.

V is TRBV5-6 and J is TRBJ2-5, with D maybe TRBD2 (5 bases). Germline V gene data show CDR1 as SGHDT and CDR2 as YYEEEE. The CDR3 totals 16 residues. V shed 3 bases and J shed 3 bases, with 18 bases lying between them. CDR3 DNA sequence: TGTGCCAGCAGCTCAGGACCTAGCCCCGGAGAAGAGACCCAGTACTTC. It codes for CASSSGPSPGEETQYF.